This is a list of T cell receptor beta chains from one sample in a study of PD-L1 blockade in urothelial cancer. Some clones are missing from TCRdb's copy, which holds only in-frame ones; the method was immunoSEQ multiplex PCR. Among approximately 70,000 clones listed, 70% to 90% were seen once. Specimen: PBMCs, collected around atezolizumab (anti-PD-L1) treatment. The receptors were sampled from a man in his 60s with urothelial cancer. CDR3s include the opening cysteine and the closing phenylalanine or tryptophan. Each record gives: clone size, V gene, D gene, J gene, CDR3 protein, CDR3 DNA. D genes are given only for firm matches. Clone size is not always given. Where it is, it says once, few, many or a class for expanded clones.

clone_size: -; v_call: TRBV5-4; d_call: TRBD1; j_call: TRBJ2-7; cdr3_aa: CASSLASAGGYEQYF; cdr3_nt: TGTGCCAGCAGCTTGGCCTCGGCAGGGGGCTACGAGCAGTACTTC
clone_size: -; v_call: TRBV25-1; d_call: -; j_call: TRBJ2-3; cdr3_aa: CASSTPGWTQYF; cdr3_nt: TGTGCCAGCAGTACCCCAGGGTGGACGCAGTATTTT
clone_size: -; v_call: TRBV6-5; d_call: TRBD1; j_call: TRBJ1-2; cdr3_aa: CASSSLGQGAGGYTF; cdr3_nt: TGTGCCAGCAGTTCGCTGGGACAGGGGGCAGGAGGCTACACCTTC
clone_size: -; v_call: TRBV10-1; d_call: TRBD2; j_call: TRBJ2-2; cdr3_aa: CASSEAGGSGELFF; cdr3_nt: TGCGCCAGCAGTGAGGCGGGGGGAAGCGGGGAGCTGTTTTTT
clone_size: -; v_call: TRBV6-1; d_call: TRBD1; j_call: TRBJ2-3; cdr3_aa: CASPKGAGDTDTQYF; cdr3_nt: TGTGCCAGCCCAAAGGGGGCGGGTGATACAGATACGCAGTATTTT
clone_size: -; v_call: TRBV7-2; d_call: TRBD2; j_call: TRBJ2-7; cdr3_aa: CASSLVVTSGASYEQYF; cdr3_nt: TGTGCCAGCAGCTTAGTGGTTACTAGCGGGGCCAGCTACGAGCAGTACTTC
clone_size: -; v_call: TRBV6-6; d_call: -; j_call: TRBJ1-1; cdr3_aa: CASSRWQRDEAFF; cdr3_nt: TGTGCCAGCAGCAGGTGGCAGAGAGATGAAGCTTTCTTT
clone_size: -; v_call: TRBV4-1; d_call: TRBD2; j_call: TRBJ2-1; cdr3_aa: CASSHPPSGSPSGGEQFF; cdr3_nt: TGCGCCAGCAGCCATCCCCCTAGCGGGAGCCCTAGTGGTGGTGAGCAGTTCTTC
clone_size: -; v_call: TRBV18; d_call: TRBD1; j_call: TRBJ1-2; cdr3_aa: CASSPQDRAAYGYTF; cdr3_nt: TGTGCCAGCTCACCCCAGGACAGGGCCGCCTATGGCTACACCTTC
clone_size: -; v_call: TRBV5-1; d_call: TRBD1; j_call: TRBJ2-7; cdr3_aa: CASSWGQGLYEQYF; cdr3_nt: TGCGCCAGCAGCTGGGGACAGGGACTATACGAGCAGTACTTC
clone_size: few; v_call: TRBV11-2; d_call: -; j_call: TRBJ2-5; cdr3_aa: CASSLQGLNQETQYF; cdr3_nt: TGTGCCAGCAGCTTACAGGGACTGAACCAAGAGACCCAGTACTTC
clone_size: -; v_call: TRBV5-6; d_call: TRBD2; j_call: TRBJ2-7; cdr3_aa: CASGLAGVYSYEQYF; cdr3_nt: TGTGCCAGCGGACTAGCGGGAGTATACTCCTACGAGCAGTACTTC
clone_size: -; v_call: TRBV11-2; d_call: -; j_call: TRBJ1-3; cdr3_aa: CASSLGGNSGNTIYF; cdr3_nt: TGTGCCAGCAGCTTAGGCGGCAACTCTGGAAACACCATATATTTT
clone_size: once; v_call: TRBV7-7; d_call: TRBD2; j_call: TRBJ2-5; cdr3_aa: CASSPSGYQETQYF; cdr3_nt: TGTGCCAGCAGCCCTAGCGGGTACCAAGAGACCCAGTACTTC
clone_size: -; v_call: TRBV7-2; d_call: TRBD2; j_call: TRBJ2-3; cdr3_aa: CASSSDGGIMQYF; cdr3_nt: TGTGCCAGCAGCTCCGACGGGGGGATTATGCAGTATTTT
clone_size: -; v_call: TRBV7-8; d_call: -; j_call: TRBJ1-6; cdr3_aa: CASSSLQGPDYNSPLHF; cdr3_nt: TGTGCCAGCAGCTCCCTCCAGGGGCCCGATTATAATTCACCCCTCCACTTT
clone_size: -; v_call: TRBV7-9; d_call: TRBD2; j_call: TRBJ2-3; cdr3_aa: CASSLITGGPDTQYF; cdr3_nt: TGTGCCAGCAGCTTAATTACGGGGGGGCCGGATACGCAGTATTTT
clone_size: -; v_call: TRBV7-8; d_call: -; j_call: TRBJ2-4; cdr3_aa: CASSHGPGLAKNIQYF; cdr3_nt: TGTGCCAGCAGCCATGGGCCAGGCCTAGCCAAAAACATTCAGTACTTC
clone_size: few; v_call: TRBV30; d_call: -; j_call: TRBJ1-3; cdr3_aa: CAWSANQGHTIYF; cdr3_nt: TGTGCCTGGAGTGCCAATCAGGGGCACACCATATATTTT
clone_size: -; v_call: TRBV19; d_call: TRBD1; j_call: TRBJ2-7; cdr3_aa: CASRRDSLSYEQYF; cdr3_nt: TGTGCCAGTAGACGGGACAGCCTCTCCTACGAGCAGTACTTC
clone_size: -; v_call: TRBV4-2; d_call: TRBD2; j_call: TRBJ2-5; cdr3_aa: CASSQTGPGLGGETQYF; cdr3_nt: TGTGCCAGCAGCCAGACCGGACCGGGACTAGGGGGAGAGACCCAGTACTTC
clone_size: -; v_call: TRBV2; d_call: -; j_call: TRBJ1-2; cdr3_aa: CASSEGRGSNDGYTF; cdr3_nt: TGTGCCAGCAGTGAAGGTAGGGGAAGTAACGATGGCTACACCTTC
clone_size: -; v_call: TRBV10-3; d_call: TRBD1; j_call: TRBJ2-7; cdr3_aa: CAISDTGAVQYF; cdr3_nt: TGTGCCATCAGTGATACAGGGGCGGTGCAGTACTTC
clone_size: -; v_call: TRBV7-3; d_call: TRBD2; j_call: TRBJ2-1; cdr3_aa: CASSPTGNSGGSGNEQFF; cdr3_nt: TGTGCCAGCAGCCCCACGGGTAATAGCGGGGGATCTGGCAATGAGCAGTTCTTC
clone_size: -; v_call: TRBV6-1; d_call: -; j_call: TRBJ2-2; cdr3_aa: CASSVDSNTGELFF; cdr3_nt: TGTGCCAGCAGTGTCGACAGCAACACCGGGGAGCTGTTTTTT
clone_size: once; v_call: TRBV7-9; d_call: -; j_call: TRBJ1-1; cdr3_aa: CASSPPAGGAPGNTEAFF; cdr3_nt: TGTGCCAGCAGCCCCCCTGCGGGCGGGGCGCCGGGGAACACTGAAGCTTTCTTT
clone_size: -; v_call: TRBV18; d_call: TRBD1; j_call: TRBJ2-7; cdr3_aa: CASSRSGTGSYEQYF; cdr3_nt: TGTGCCAGCTCACGTTCCGGGACAGGGTCCTACGAGCAGTACTTC
clone_size: -; v_call: TRBV29-1; d_call: -; j_call: TRBJ2-7; cdr3_aa: CSGGSSDEQYF; cdr3_nt: TGCAGCGGGGGCTCCTCGGACGAGCAGTACTTC
clone_size: -; v_call: TRBV6-5; d_call: -; j_call: TRBJ2-7; cdr3_aa: CASSSRRVQYF; cdr3_nt: TGTGCCAGCAGTTCCCGGCGGGTGCAGTACTTC
clone_size: -; v_call: TRBV27; d_call: -; j_call: TRBJ2-7; cdr3_aa: CASRIRVLGSYEQYF; cdr3_nt: TGTGCCAGCAGGATCAGGGTCCTCGGCTCCTACGAGCAGTACTTC
clone_size: -; v_call: TRBV7-8; d_call: TRBD1; j_call: TRBJ1-6; cdr3_aa: CASSHGTELSPLHF; cdr3_nt: TGTGCCAGCAGCCATGGGACAGAACTTTCACCCCTCCACTTT
clone_size: -; v_call: TRBV18; d_call: -; j_call: TRBJ2-2; cdr3_aa: CASSPARGRNTGELFF; cdr3_nt: TGTGCCAGCTCACCAGCGCGGGGGCGGAACACCGGGGAGCTGTTTTTT
clone_size: -; v_call: TRBV19; d_call: TRBD2; j_call: TRBJ2-7; cdr3_aa: CASSIVREGEQYF; cdr3_nt: TGTGCCAGTAGTATAGTCAGGGAGGGCGAGCAGTACTTC
clone_size: -; v_call: TRBV2; d_call: TRBD1; j_call: TRBJ2-5; cdr3_aa: CASSGQGTLTTQYF; cdr3_nt: TGTGCCAGCAGTGGACAGGGGACGTTGACAACCCAGTACTTC
clone_size: -; v_call: TRBV10-3; d_call: TRBD2; j_call: TRBJ2-5; cdr3_aa: CAISHSGGGETQYF; cdr3_nt: TGTGCCATCAGTCATAGCGGGGGAGGCGAGACCCAGTACTTC
clone_size: -; v_call: TRBV9; d_call: TRBD1; j_call: TRBJ2-5; cdr3_aa: CASSAGQGARETQYF; cdr3_nt: TGTGCCAGCAGCGCGGGACAGGGGGCGCGGGAGACCCAGTACTTC
clone_size: -; v_call: TRBV27; d_call: TRBD1; j_call: TRBJ1-4; cdr3_aa: CASSSPGQAVEKLFF; cdr3_nt: TGTGCCAGCAGTTCCCCCGGACAGGCGGTGGAAAAACTGTTTTTT
clone_size: -; v_call: TRBV5-1; d_call: TRBD1; j_call: TRBJ2-4; cdr3_aa: CASSGGTGDILAKNIQYF; cdr3_nt: TGCGCCAGCTCCGGAGGGACAGGGGACATCCTAGCCAAAAACATTCAGTACTTC
clone_size: -; v_call: TRBV19; d_call: TRBD2; j_call: TRBJ2-1; cdr3_aa: CASSISGRVSVYNEQFF; cdr3_nt: TGTGCCAGTAGTATCTCGGGGAGGGTAAGTGTTTACAATGAGCAGTTCTTC
clone_size: -; v_call: TRBV19; d_call: -; j_call: TRBJ1-5; cdr3_aa: CASSRTGSNQPQHF; cdr3_nt: TGTGCCAGTAGCCGGACGGGAAGCAATCAGCCCCAGCATTTT
clone_size: -; v_call: TRBV28; d_call: -; j_call: TRBJ2-5; cdr3_aa: CASSFTSDETQYF; cdr3_nt: TGTGCCAGCAGTTTTACGAGTGATGAGACCCAGTACTTC
clone_size: -; v_call: TRBV5-1; d_call: -; j_call: TRBJ1-6; cdr3_aa: CASSLGEERGPLHF; cdr3_nt: TGCGCCAGCAGCTTGGGTGAAGAAAGGGGGCCCCTCCACTTT
clone_size: once; v_call: TRBV15; d_call: -; j_call: TRBJ2-7; cdr3_aa: CATSRAPLDRSYEQYF; cdr3_nt: TGTGCCACCAGCAGAGCCCCCTTGGACAGATCCTACGAGCAGTACTTC
clone_size: few; v_call: TRBV5-6; d_call: -; j_call: TRBJ2-2; cdr3_aa: CASSSRTVNTGELFF; cdr3_nt: TGTGCCAGCAGCTCCCGGACAGTGAACACCGGGGAGCTGTTTTTT
clone_size: -; v_call: TRBV7-9; d_call: TRBD2; j_call: TRBJ2-3; cdr3_aa: CASRTSGGADTQYF; cdr3_nt: TGTGCCAGCAGGACTAGCGGGGGGGCCGATACGCAGTATTTT
clone_size: -; v_call: TRBV5-1; d_call: -; j_call: TRBJ2-1; cdr3_aa: CASRSEFNEQFF; cdr3_nt: TGCGCCAGCAGATCGGAGTTCAATGAGCAGTTCTTC
clone_size: once; v_call: TRBV19; d_call: TRBD1; j_call: TRBJ1-1; cdr3_aa: CASYQGGTEAFF; cdr3_nt: TGTGCCAGTTACCAGGGGGGCACTGAAGCTTTCTTT
clone_size: -; v_call: TRBV6-5; d_call: TRBD1; j_call: TRBJ1-2; cdr3_aa: CASSTQGALGYTF; cdr3_nt: TGTGCCAGCAGTACACAGGGGGCGCTTGGCTACACCTTC
clone_size: -; v_call: TRBV12-2; d_call: -; j_call: TRBJ2-7; cdr3_aa: CASRLGVSNCEQYF; cdr3_nt: TGTGCAAGTCGCTTAGGTGTAAGTAACTGCGAGCAGTACTTC
clone_size: few; v_call: TRBV5-1; d_call: -; j_call: TRBJ2-5; cdr3_aa: CASSPEVADQETQYF; cdr3_nt: TGCGCCAGCAGCCCGGAAGTGGCGGACCAAGAGACCCAGTACTTC
clone_size: few; v_call: TRBV14; d_call: -; j_call: TRBJ1-2; cdr3_aa: CASSQLGARYGYTF; cdr3_nt: TGTGCCAGCAGCCAATTGGGGGCTAGGTATGGCTACACCTTC
clone_size: -; v_call: TRBV5-5; d_call: TRBD1; j_call: TRBJ1-4; cdr3_aa: CASSFEGQGALGKLFF; cdr3_nt: TGTGCCAGCAGCTTCGAAGGACAGGGGGCGCTGGGAAAACTGTTTTTT
clone_size: -; v_call: TRBV28; d_call: -; j_call: TRBJ1-5; cdr3_aa: CASSSGSQPQHF; cdr3_nt: TGTGCCAGCAGTTCAGGAAGTCAGCCCCAGCATTTT
clone_size: -; v_call: TRBV5-1; d_call: -; j_call: TRBJ1-3; cdr3_aa: CASSLALITDVGNTIYF; cdr3_nt: TGCGCCAGCAGCTTGGCTCTAATTACAGACGTCGGAAACACCATATATTTT
clone_size: -; v_call: TRBV18; d_call: TRBD2; j_call: TRBJ2-1; cdr3_aa: CASSPPSGGSYNEQFF; cdr3_nt: TGTGCCAGCTCACCACCGAGCGGGGGGTCCTACAATGAGCAGTTCTTC
clone_size: -; v_call: TRBV27; d_call: -; j_call: TRBJ1-3; cdr3_aa: CASRGQSGNTIYF; cdr3_nt: TGTGCCAGCCGTGGACAGTCTGGAAACACCATATATTTT
clone_size: few; v_call: TRBV5-1; d_call: -; j_call: TRBJ1-5; cdr3_aa: CASSPTAQHF; cdr3_nt: TGCGCCAGCAGCCCCACGGCCCAGCATTTT
clone_size: -; v_call: TRBV4-3; d_call: -; j_call: TRBJ2-1; cdr3_aa: CASSQDRLAGAYNEQFF; cdr3_nt: TGCGCCAGCAGCCAAGACCGGCTAGCAGGGGCCTACAATGAGCAGTTCTTC
clone_size: -; v_call: TRBV19; d_call: -; j_call: TRBJ1-3; cdr3_aa: CASSIGGSSGNTIYF; cdr3_nt: TGTGCCAGTAGTATTGGCGGAAGCTCTGGAAACACCATATATTTT
clone_size: -; v_call: TRBV6-5; d_call: -; j_call: TRBJ2-5; cdr3_aa: CASSYSTGFHETQYF; cdr3_nt: TGTGCCAGCAGTTACTCGACGGGGTTTCACGAGACCCAGTACTTC